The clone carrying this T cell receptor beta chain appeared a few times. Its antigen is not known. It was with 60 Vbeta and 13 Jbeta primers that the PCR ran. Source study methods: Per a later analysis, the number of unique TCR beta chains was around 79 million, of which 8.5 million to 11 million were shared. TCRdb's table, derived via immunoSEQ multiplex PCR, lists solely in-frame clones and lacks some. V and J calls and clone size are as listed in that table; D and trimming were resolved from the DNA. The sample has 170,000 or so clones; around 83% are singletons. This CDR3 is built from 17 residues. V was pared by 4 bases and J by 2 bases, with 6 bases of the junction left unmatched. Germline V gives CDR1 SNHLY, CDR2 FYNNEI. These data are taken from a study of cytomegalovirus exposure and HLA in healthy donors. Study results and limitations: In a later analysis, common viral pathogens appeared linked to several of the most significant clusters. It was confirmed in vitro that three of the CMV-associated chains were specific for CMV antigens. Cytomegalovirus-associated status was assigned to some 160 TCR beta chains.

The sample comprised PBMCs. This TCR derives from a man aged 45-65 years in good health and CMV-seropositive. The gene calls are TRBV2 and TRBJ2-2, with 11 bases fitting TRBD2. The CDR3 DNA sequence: TGTGCCAGCAGTGGTAGCGGGAGGGCGGTTAACACCGGGGAGCTGTTTTTT. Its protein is CASSGSGRAVNTGELFF.